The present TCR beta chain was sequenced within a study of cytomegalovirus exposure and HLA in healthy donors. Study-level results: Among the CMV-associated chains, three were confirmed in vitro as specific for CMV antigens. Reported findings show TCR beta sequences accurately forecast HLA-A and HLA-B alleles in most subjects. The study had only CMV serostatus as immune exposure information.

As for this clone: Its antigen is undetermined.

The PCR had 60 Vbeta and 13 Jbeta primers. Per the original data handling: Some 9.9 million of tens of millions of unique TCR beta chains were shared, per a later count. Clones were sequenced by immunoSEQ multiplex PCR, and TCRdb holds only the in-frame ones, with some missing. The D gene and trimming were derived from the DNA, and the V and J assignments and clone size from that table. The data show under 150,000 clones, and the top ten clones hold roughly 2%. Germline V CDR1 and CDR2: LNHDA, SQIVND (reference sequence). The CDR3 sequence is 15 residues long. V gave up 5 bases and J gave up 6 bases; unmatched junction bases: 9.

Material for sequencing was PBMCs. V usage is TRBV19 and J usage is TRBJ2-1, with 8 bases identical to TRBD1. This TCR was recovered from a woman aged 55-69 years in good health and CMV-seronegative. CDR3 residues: CASSAGQGIGNEQFF. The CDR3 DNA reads TGTGCCAGTAGTGCAGGACAGGGCATCGGCAATGAGCAGTTCTTC.